This TCR beta chain derives from a study of identical twins. From the 5' RACE reads, TCRdb called clonotypes with MiXCR, one entry per CDR3 protein. Here the sample spans about 810,000 distinct CDR3 sequences, 9% to 15% being singletons. This clonotype was picked up a small number of times. In addition, the sample was reused for a study of yellow fever vaccine responses in identical twins.

This TCR was recovered from a woman between 18 and 29 years old in good health. Sample: PBMCs.

The CDR3 nucleotides are TGTGCCACCAGCCTCACAGGACCCACCGGGGAGCTGTTTTTT. It encodes CATSLTGPTGELFF. The J gene is TRBJ2-2, the V gene TRBV15; D may be TRBD1 (5 bases). The CDR3 runs to 14 residues. Germline CDR1 reads LNHNV; CDR2 reads YYDKDF (reference sequence). V shed 5 bases and J shed 4 bases, with 11 bases lying between them.